These 9 T cell receptor beta chains originate from one sample sequenced in a study of T cell changes during pregnancy in multiple sclerosis. The data were produced by immunoSEQ multiplex PCR, yet TCRdb's version contains in-frame clones alone and is incomplete. This sample carries 43,000 or so clones, roughly 90% of them seen once, and the ten largest clones take less than 2%. This sample comprised peripheral blood, obtained in the first trimester of pregnancy. The receptors derive from a female donor with multiple sclerosis, enrolled in a pregnancy study.

The chain uses TRBV28 and TRBJ2-3; D gene uncertain. The CDR3 contains 13 residues. Deletions cut 6 bases from V and 0 bases from J, with 7 bases between. Germline CDR1 and CDR2: MDHEN and SYDVKM. The CDR3 protein is CASRVGSTDTQYF. Written as DNA, the CDR3 is TGTGCCAGCAGAGTCGGTAGCACAGATACGCAGTATTTT.

The chain carries TRBV27 and TRBJ1-1; tentative D call: TRBD1 (5 bases). V was pared by 0 bases and J by 11 bases, with 13 bases between. The CDR3 covers 13 residues. The germline CDR1 and CDR2 sequences are MNHEY and SMNVEV (reference sequence). CDR3: CASSLSVGLDAFF. In DNA form, the CDR3 reads TGTGCCAGCAGTTTATCGGTGGGGCTTGACGCTTTCTTT.

The V and J genes are TRBV7-9 and TRBJ1-2; possible D gene TRBD1, 5 bases. The germline V gene has CDR1 SEHNR and CDR2 FQNEAQ (reference sequence). Between the trimmed V and J ends, which lost 0 bases and 4 bases, there was a span of 12 bases. This CDR3 contains 15 residues. Written as DNA, the CDR3 is TGTGCCAGCAGCTTAGCGGGGGGAGTGAGCTATGGCTACACCTTC. It specifies CASSLAGGVSYGYTF.

Only a few counts were recorded for this clone. Germline is not matched at one junction end, which may reflect a read error. CDR3 region: CASSLVQGLFSF. In DNA, the CDR3 is TGTGCCAGCAGCTTGGTACAGGGGCTATTTTCATTT. The chain joins TRBV5-6 to TRBJ1-1; TRBD1 agrees at 7 bases. CDR1 and CDR2 (germline): SGHDT, YYEEEE. The CDR3 sequence is 12 residues long.

This clone was seen more than once but under ten times. The chain employs TRBV28 and TRBJ2-7; TRBD1 might be the D (6 bases). The V end lost 2 bases, the J end lost 6 bases, and 17 bases lay between the germline ends. The V gene's germline CDR1 is MDHEN and CDR2 SYDVKM. This CDR3 is built from 15 residues. The DNA for the CDR3 is TGTGCCAGCAGTTTAGCCGCGACAGGAACCTGCGAGCAGTACTTC. The encoded protein is CASSLAATGTCEQYF. The full variable domain, in which reference TRBV28 and TRBJ2-7 provide the parts outside the CDR3, is DVKVTQSSRYLVKRTGEKVFLECVQDMDHENMFWYRQDPGLGLRLIYFSYDVKMKEKGDIPEGYSVSREKKERFSLILESASTNQTSMYLCASSLAATGTCEQYFGPGTRLTVT.

The J gene is TRBJ1-6, the V gene TRBV9; D not resolved. Trimming pared 1 base from V and 7 bases from J, leaving 9 bases between. CDR1 and CDR2 from the germline V gene are SGDLS and YYNGEE. The CDR3 loop spans 14 amino acids. The chain's CDR3 is CASSVIGRNSPLHF. The CDR3, as DNA: TGTGCCAGCAGCGTAATTGGGAGGAATTCACCCCTCCACTTT.

The genes are TRBV5-1 and TRBJ2-1; 8 bases fit TRBD1. This CDR3 contains 17 residues. Germline V CDR1 and CDR2: SGHRS, YFSETQ. The J segment lost 4 bases and the V segment lost 4 bases, leaving 13 bases of the junction unmatched. The CDR3: CASSPETGTGVYNEQFF. CDR3 coding DNA: TGCGCCAGCAGCCCAGAAACCGGGACAGGTGTATACAATGAGCAGTTCTTC. Full variable domain (outside the CDR3, taken from reference TRBV5-1 and TRBJ2-1): KAGVTQTPRYLIKTRGQQVTLSCSPISGHRSVSWYQQTPGQGLQFLFEYFSETQRNKGNFPGRFSGRQFSNSRSEMNVSTLELGDSALYLCASSPETGTGVYNEQFFGPGTRLTVL.

The rearrangement uses TRBV7-9 and TRBJ1-1; the D gene is possibly TRBD1 (6 bases). The germline CDR1 and CDR2 sequences are SEHNR and FQNEAQ (reference sequence). V lost 5 bases and J lost 6, with 13 bases in between. The CDR3 is 13 residues long. The CDR3: CASSPRRQAEAFF. Here the CDR3 DNA reads TGTGCCAGCAGCCCACGTAGACAGGCTGAAGCTTTCTTT. The full variable domain, completed using reference TRBV7-9 and TRBJ1-1, is DTGVSQNPRHKITKRGQNVTFRCDPISEHNRLYWYRQTLGQGPEFLTYFQNEAQLEKSRLLSDRFSAERPKGSFSTLEIQRTEQGDSAMYLCASSPRRQAEAFFGQGTRLTVV.

The chain uses TRBV19 and TRBJ2-7; no clear D. The ends were cut back, 1 base at V and 0 bases at J, with 7 bases in the middle. The CDR3 runs 14 residues. Germline CDR1 LNHDA, CDR2 SQIVND (reference sequence). CDR3 DNA: TGTGCCAGTAGTATAGCAGGCCACTCCTACGAGCAGTACTTC. Its translation: CASSIAGHSYEQYF.